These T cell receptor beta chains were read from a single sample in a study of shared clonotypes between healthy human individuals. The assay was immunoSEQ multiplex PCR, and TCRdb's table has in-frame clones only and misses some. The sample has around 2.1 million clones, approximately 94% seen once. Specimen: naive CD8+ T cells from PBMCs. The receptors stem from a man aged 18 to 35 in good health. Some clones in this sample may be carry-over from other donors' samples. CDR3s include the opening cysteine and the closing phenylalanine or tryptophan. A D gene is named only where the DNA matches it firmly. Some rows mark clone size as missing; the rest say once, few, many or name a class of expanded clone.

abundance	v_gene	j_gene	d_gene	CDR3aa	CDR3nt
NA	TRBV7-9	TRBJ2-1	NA	CASSLGGGPMGEQFF	TGTGCCAGCAGCTTAGGTGGGGGGCCGATGGGTGAGCAGTTCTTC
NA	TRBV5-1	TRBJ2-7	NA	CASSLSDGRSYEQYF	TGCGCCAGCAGCTTGTCGGACGGCCGCTCCTACGAGCAGTACTTC
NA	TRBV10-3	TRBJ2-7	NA	CAIAQGAREQYF	TGTGCCATCGCGCAGGGAGCTCGCGAGCAGTACTTC
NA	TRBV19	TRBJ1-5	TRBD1	CASSAPGGQGGYSNQPQHF	TGTGCCAGTAGTGCACCCGGTGGACAGGGTGGGTATAGCAATCAGCCCCAGCATTTT
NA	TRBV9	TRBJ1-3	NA	CASSVAQDPRQDGNTIYF	TGTGCCAGCAGCGTAGCCCAGGACCCCCGCCAGGACGGAAACACCATATATTTT
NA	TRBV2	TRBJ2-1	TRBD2	CASSDGTSPYNEQFF	TGTGCCAGCAGTGATGGGACTAGTCCCTACAATGAGCAGTTCTTC
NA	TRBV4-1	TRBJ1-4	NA	CASSQEGEGRNEKLFF	TGCGCCAGCAGCCAAGAAGGGGAGGGACGCAATGAAAAACTGTTTTTT
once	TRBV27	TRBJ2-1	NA	CASSLTAAYNEQFF	TGTGCCAGCAGTTTGACGGCGGCGTACAATGAGCAGTTCTTC
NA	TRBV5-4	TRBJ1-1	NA	CASTRLDLNTEAFF	TGTGCCAGCACCCGCCTTGATTTGAACACTGAAGCTTTCTTT
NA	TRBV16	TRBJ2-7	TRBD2	CASSTNVPGGLGLAYEQYF	TGTGCCAGCAGCACCAATGTCCCCGGAGGTTTGGGACTAGCTTACGAGCAGTACTTC
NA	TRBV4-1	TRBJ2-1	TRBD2	CASSLRLAEYNEQFF	TGCGCCAGCAGTCTAAGACTAGCGGAGTACAATGAGCAGTTCTTC